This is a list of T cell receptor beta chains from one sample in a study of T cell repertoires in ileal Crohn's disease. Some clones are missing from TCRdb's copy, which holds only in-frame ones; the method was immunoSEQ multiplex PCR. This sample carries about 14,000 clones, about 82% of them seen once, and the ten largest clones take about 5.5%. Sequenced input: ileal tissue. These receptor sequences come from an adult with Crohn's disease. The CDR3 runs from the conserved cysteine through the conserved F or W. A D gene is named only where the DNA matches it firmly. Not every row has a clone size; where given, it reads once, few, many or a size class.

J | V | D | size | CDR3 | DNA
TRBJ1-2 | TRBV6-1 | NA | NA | CASSMEAFYGYTF | TGTGCCAGCAGTATGGAGGCGTTCTATGGCTACACCTTC
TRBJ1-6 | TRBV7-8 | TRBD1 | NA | CASSSPVGQINSPLHF | TGTGCCAGCAGCTCCCCTGTGGGACAGATAAATTCACCCCTCCACTTT
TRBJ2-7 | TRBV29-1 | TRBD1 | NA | CSVSYRDRGSGRPYEQYF | TGCAGCGTCTCGTACCGGGACAGGGGATCGGGTAGACCCTACGAGCAGTACTTC
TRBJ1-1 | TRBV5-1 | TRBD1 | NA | CATGQGMNTEAFF | TGCGCCACCGGACAGGGGATGAACACTGAAGCTTTCTTT
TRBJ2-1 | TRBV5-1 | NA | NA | CASKTGESYNEQFF | TGCGCCAGCAAGACGGGAGAGTCCTACAATGAGCAGTTCTTC
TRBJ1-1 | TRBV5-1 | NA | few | CASSFGNTEAFF | TGCGCCAGCAGCTTCGGGAACACTGAAGCTTTCTTT
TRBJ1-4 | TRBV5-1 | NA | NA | CASSNRVGEKLFF | TGCGCCAGCAGCAACAGGGTTGGAGAAAAACTGTTTTTT
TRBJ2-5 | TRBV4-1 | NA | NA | CASSQDPRGLKETQYF | TGCGCCAGCAGCCAAGATCCGAGAGGGCTAAAAGAGACCCAGTACTTC
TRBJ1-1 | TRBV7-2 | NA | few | CASSSSTGVNTEAFF | TGTGCCAGCAGCTCGTCGACAGGAGTGAACACTGAAGCTTTCTTT
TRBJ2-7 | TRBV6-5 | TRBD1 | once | CASRRDREPYEQYF | TGTGCCAGCAGACGGGACAGGGAGCCCTACGAGCAGTACTTC
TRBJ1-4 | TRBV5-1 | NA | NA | CASSLNGRGRQEKLFF | TGCGCCAGCAGCTTGAATGGGAGGGGCCGTCAGGAAAAACTGTTTTTT
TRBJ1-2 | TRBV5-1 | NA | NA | CASSLQDSNYGYTF | TGCGCCAGCAGCTTACAAGACAGTAACTATGGCTACACCTTC
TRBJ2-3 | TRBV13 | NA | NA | CASSLERSSVDTQYF | TGTGCCAGCAGCTTAGAGCGGTCTAGCGTTGATACGCAGTATTTT
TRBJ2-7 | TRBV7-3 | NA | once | CASPGECEQYF | TGTGCCAGCCCGGGGGAGTGCGAGCAGTACTTC